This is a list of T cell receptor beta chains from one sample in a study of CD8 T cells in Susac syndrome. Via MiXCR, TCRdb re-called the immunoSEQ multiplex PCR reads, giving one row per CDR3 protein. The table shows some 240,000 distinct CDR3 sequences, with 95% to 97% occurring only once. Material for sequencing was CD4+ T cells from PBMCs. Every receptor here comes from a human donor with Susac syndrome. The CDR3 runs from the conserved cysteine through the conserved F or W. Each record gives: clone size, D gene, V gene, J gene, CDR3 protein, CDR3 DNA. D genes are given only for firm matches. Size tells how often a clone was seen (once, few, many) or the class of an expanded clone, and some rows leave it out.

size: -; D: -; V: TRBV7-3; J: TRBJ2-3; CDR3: CASSSRRDGDTQYF; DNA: TGTGCCAGCAGCTCCCGACGAGACGGGGATACGCAGTATTTT
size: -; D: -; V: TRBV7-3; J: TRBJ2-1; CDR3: CASSLGASKPSNEQFF; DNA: TGTGCCAGCAGCTTAGGGGCCAGCAAACCCTCCAATGAGCAGTTCTTC
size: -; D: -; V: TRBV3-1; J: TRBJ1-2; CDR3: CASSQLQDGYTF; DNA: TGTGCCAGCAGCCAACTACAGGATGGCTACACCTTC
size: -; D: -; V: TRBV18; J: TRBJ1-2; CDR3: CASSLPLLGYTF; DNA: TGTGCCAGCTCACTCCCCCTACTGGGCTACACCTTC
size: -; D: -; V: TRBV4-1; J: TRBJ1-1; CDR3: CASSQPDRNTEAFF; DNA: TGCGCCAGCAGCCAACCGGACCGGAACACTGAAGCTTTCTTT
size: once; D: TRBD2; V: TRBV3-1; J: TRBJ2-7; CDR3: CASRPFLAGGTYEQYF; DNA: TGTGCCAGCAGGCCTTTCCTAGCGGGAGGGACGTACGAGCAGTACTTC
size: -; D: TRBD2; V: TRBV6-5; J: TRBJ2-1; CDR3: CASSYTSTSGSNEQFF; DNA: TGTGCCAGCAGTTACACGTCGACTAGCGGGAGTAATGAGCAGTTCTTC
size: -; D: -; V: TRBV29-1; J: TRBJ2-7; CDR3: CSVDVNSYEQYF; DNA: TGCAGCGTTGATGTCAACTCCTACGAGCAGTACTTC
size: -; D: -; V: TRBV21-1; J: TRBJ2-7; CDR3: CASRVRGYYEQYF; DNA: TGTGCCAGCCGCGTGAGGGGCTACTACGAGCAGTACTTC
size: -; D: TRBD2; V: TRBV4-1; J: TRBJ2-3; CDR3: CASSQDSGLAGKQGDTQYF; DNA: TGCGCCAGCAGCCAAGATTCGGGGCTAGCGGGGAAGCAGGGAGATACGCAGTATTTT
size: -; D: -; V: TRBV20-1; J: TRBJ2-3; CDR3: CSAAGSRSTDTQYF; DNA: TGCAGTGCTGCTGGCTCGCGGAGCACAGATACGCAGTATTTT
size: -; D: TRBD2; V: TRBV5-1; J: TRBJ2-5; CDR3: CASSSQGLGGETQYF; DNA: TGCGCCAGCAGCTCCCAGGGACTAGGGGGAGAGACCCAGTACTTC
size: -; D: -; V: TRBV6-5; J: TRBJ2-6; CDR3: CASSYTGHPSGANVLTF; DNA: TGTGCCAGCAGTTACACTGGACACCCCTCTGGGGCCAACGTCCTGACTTTC
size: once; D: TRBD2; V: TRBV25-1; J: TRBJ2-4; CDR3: CASSESYAGPGGNIQYF; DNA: TGTGCCAGCAGTGAATCGTATGCGGGCCCGGGGGGAAACATTCAGTACTTC
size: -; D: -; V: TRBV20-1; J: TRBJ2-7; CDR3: CSALDRTAYEQYF; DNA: TGCAGTGCTCTCGATCGGACGGCCTACGAGCAGTACTTC
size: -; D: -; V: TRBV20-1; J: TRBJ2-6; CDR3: CSASGQWVSGANVLTF; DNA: TGCAGTGCTTCCGGACAGTGGGTATCTGGGGCCAACGTCCTGACTTTC
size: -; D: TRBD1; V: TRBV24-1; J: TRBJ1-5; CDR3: CATSDLTGADQPQHF; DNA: TGTGCCACCAGTGATTTGACAGGGGCGGATCAGCCCCAGCATTTT
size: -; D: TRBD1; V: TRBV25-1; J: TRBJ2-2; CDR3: CASSLGQGSRELFF; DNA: TGTGCCAGCAGTTTAGGACAGGGGTCTAGGGAGCTGTTTTTT
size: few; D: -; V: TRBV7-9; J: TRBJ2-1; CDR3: CASSLAGGDNEQFF; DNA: TGTGCCAGCAGCTTAGCCGGGGGCGACAATGAGCAGTTCTTC
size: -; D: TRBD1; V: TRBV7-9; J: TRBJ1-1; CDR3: CASTLLDRGEAFF; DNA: TGTGCCAGCACCTTATTGGACAGGGGTGAAGCTTTCTTT
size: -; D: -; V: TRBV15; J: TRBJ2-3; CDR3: CATSRDSAVAADTQYF; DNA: TGTGCCACCAGCAGAGATTCGGCGGTGGCGGCAGATACGCAGTATTTT
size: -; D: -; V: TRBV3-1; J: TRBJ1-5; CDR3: CASSPNQPQHF; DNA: TGTGCCAGCAGCCCCAATCAGCCCCAGCATTTT
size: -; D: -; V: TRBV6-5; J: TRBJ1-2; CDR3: CASSYKGNYGYTF; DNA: TGTGCCAGCAGTTACAAGGGCAACTATGGCTACACCTTC
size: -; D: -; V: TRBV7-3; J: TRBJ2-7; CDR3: CASSSGRPPYEQYF; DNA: TGTGCCAGCAGCTCCGGGCGTCCTCCCTACGAGCAGTACTTC
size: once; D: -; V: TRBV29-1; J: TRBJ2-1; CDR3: CSLQKGAVSSYNEQFF; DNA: TGCAGCCTTCAAAAAGGGGCGGTTAGCTCCTACAATGAGCAGTTCTTC
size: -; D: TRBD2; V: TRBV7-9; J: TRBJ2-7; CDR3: CASSLAGAPREQYF; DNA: TGTGCCAGCAGCCTAGCGGGAGCCCCAAGGGAGCAGTACTTC
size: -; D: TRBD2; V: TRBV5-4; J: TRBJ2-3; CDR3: CASSVGLASPDTQYF; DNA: TGTGCCAGCAGCGTGGGACTAGCGTCCCCAGATACGCAGTATTTT
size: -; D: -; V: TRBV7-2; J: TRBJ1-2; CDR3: CASSFSGRANYGYTF; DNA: TGTGCCAGCAGCTTCTCGGGGCGTGCTAACTATGGCTACACCTTC
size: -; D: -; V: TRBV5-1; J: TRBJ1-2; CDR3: CASSRGSGGPNYGYTF; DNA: TGCGCCAGCAGCCGAGGCTCCGGCGGGCCGAACTATGGCTACACCTTC
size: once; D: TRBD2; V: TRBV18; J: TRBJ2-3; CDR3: CASSPPSGSSDTQYF; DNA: TGTGCCAGCTCACCACCTAGCGGGAGTTCAGATACGCAGTATTTT
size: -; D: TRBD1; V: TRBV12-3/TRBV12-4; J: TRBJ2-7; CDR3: CASTPTGVFHEQYF; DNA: TGTGCCAGCACCCCGACAGGGGTATTCCACGAGCAGTACTTC
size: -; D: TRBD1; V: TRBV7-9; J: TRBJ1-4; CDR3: CASSFGTVNEKLFF; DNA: TGTGCCAGCAGCTTCGGGACAGTTAATGAAAAACTGTTTTTT
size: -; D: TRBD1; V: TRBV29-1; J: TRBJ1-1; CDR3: CSVEDWTGNTEAFF; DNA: TGCAGCGTTGAAGACTGGACAGGGAACACTGAAGCTTTCTTT
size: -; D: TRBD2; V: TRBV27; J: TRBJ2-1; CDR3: CASNRGTSGTSNEQFF; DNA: TGTGCCAGCAACCGGGGGACTAGCGGGACCTCCAATGAGCAGTTCTTC
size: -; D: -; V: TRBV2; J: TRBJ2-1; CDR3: CATMWGAPRDPFF; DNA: TGTGCAACGATGTGGGGGGCCCCCCGAGATCCGTTCTTC
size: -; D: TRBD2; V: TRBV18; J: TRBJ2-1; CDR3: CASSPRTSGSYLGEQFF; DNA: TGTGCCAGCTCACCACGGACTAGCGGGAGCTATTTGGGTGAGCAGTTCTTC
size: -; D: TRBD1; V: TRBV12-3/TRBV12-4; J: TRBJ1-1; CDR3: CASSRTGRRTEAFF; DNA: TGTGCCAGCAGTCGGACAGGGAGGAGAACTGAAGCTTTCTTT
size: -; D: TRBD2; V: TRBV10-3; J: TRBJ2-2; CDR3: CAISAPGLAGGANTGELFF; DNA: TGTGCCATCAGTGCTCCGGGACTAGCGGGAGGCGCGAACACCGGGGAGCTGTTTTTT
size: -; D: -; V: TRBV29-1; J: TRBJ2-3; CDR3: CSVEARAYTTDTQYF; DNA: TGCAGCGTGGAAGCTCGGGCGTATACCACAGATACGCAGTATTTT
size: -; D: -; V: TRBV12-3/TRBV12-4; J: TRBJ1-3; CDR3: CASIGYGNTIYF; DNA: TGTGCCAGCATCGGCTATGGAAACACCATATATTTT
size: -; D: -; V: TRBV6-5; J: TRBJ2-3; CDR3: CASSYSLSTDTQYF; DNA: TGTGCCAGCAGTTACTCACTGAGCACAGATACGCAGTATTTT
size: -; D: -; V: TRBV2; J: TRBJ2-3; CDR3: CASRKTQFTDTQYF; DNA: TGTGCCAGCAGAAAGACCCAGTTTACAGATACGCAGTATTTT
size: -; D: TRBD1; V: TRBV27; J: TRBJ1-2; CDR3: CASSAPGQGLGYTF; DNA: TGTGCCAGCAGTGCCCCGGGACAGGGCCTTGGCTACACCTTC
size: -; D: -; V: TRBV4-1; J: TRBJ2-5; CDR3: CASSQEKRVSETQYF; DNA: TGCGCCAGCAGCCAAGAAAAACGGGTTTCGGAGACCCAGTACTTC
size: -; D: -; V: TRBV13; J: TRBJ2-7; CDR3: CASRLGTGTYEQYF; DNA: TGTGCCAGCAGATTAGGCACCGGGACCTACGAGCAGTACTTC
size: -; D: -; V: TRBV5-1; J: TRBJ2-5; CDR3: CASSLVDSTGRAQYF; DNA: TGCGCCAGCAGCTTGGTGGACAGTACGGGTAGGGCCCAGTACTTC
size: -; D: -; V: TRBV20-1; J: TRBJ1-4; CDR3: CSARRFGQGNEKLFF; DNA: TGCAGTGCTAGACGGTTTGGGCAGGGGAATGAAAAACTGTTTTTT
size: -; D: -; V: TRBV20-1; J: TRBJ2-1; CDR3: CSARGRGEQFF; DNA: TGCAGTGCTAGAGGGCGCGGAGAGCAGTTCTTC
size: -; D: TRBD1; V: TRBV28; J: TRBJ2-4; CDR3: CASRQQGFAKNIQYF; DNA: TGTGCCAGCAGGCAACAGGGGTTCGCCAAAAACATTCAGTACTTC
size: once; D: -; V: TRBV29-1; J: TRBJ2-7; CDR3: CSVEDIKGRNEQYF; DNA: TGCAGCGTTGAAGATATCAAGGGTCGCAACGAGCAGTACTTC